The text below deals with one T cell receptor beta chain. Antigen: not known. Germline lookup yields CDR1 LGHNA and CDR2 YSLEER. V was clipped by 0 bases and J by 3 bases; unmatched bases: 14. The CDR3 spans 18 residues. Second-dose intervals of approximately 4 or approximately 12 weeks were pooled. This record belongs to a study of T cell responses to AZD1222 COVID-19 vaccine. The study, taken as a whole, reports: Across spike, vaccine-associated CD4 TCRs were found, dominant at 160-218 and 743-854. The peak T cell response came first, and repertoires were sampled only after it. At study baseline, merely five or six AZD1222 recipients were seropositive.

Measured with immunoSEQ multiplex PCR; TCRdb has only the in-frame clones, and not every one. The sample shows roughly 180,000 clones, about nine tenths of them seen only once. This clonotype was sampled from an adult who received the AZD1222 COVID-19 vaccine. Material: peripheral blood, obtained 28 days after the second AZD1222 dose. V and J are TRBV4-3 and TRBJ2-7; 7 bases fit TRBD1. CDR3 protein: CASSQDRDSSSPNYEQYF. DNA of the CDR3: TGCGCCAGCAGCCAAGATCGGGACAGTTCTTCCCCTAACTACGAGCAGTACTTC.